This TCR beta chain emerged from a study of blood T cell repertoires in COVID-19. Trimming removed 4 bases from V and 1 base from J, with 11 bases in between. The CDR3 covers 14 residues. Looked up from germline, CDR1 is SQVTM and CDR2 is ANQGSEA. TCRdb's table, derived via immunoSEQ multiplex PCR, lists solely in-frame clones and lacks some. The sample contains over 350,000 clones, around 90% of which appear only once. The sample taken for sequencing was PBMCs or T cells enriched from blood (not recorded which). This receptor was identified in a woman under 30 who had recovered from COVID-19. The chain joins TRBV29-1 to TRBJ1-5; no clear D gene. CDR3 in amino acids: CSVVPGSSNQPQHF. The CDR3 DNA sequence: TGCAGCGTTGTTCCGGGGTCGAGCAATCAGCCCCAGCATTTT.